This TCR beta chain was recovered during a study of blood T cell repertoires in COVID-19. Study at large: PBMCs, B-cell-depleted T cells, or T cells were the source of the cDNA or gDNA that made up the material.

J lost 8 bases, V lost 8 bases, and 7 bases had no gene match. There are 15 residues in the CDR3. The germline V gene encodes CDR1 SGHAT and CDR2 FQNNGV. Only in-frame clones appear in the TCRdb table, and some are missing; sequencing was by immunoSEQ multiplex PCR. The sample comprises some 460,000 clones, roughly 89% of which are singletons, and 4.3% rests with the top ten. Sequenced sample: peripheral blood. This receptor was identified in a woman aged 30 to 39 with acute or convalescent COVID-19. The chain is built from TRBV11-2 and TRBJ2-1, with 15 bases that match TRBD2. CDR3 residues: CASRTSGGAGDEQFF. Here the CDR3 DNA reads TGTGCCAGCCGGACTAGCGGGGGGGCCGGGGATGAGCAGTTCTTC. The full variable domain, completed using reference TRBV11-2 and TRBJ2-1, is EAGVAQSPRYKIIEKRQSVAFWCNPISGHATLYWYQQILGQGPKLLIQFQNNGVVDDSQLPKDRFSAERLKGVDSTLKIQPAKLEDSAVYLCASRTSGGAGDEQFFGPGTRLTVL.